The rows below give T cell receptor beta chains drawn from one sample of a study of CD8 T cells in ankylosing spondylitis. Via MiXCR, TCRdb re-called the 5' RACE reads, giving one row per CDR3 protein. The data hold about 140,000 distinct CDR3 sequences, with roughly 30% observed a single time. Material: synovial fluid, either unsorted or a sorted T cell fraction (not recorded which). These receptor sequences come from a male donor with ankylosing spondylitis. The CDR3 runs from the conserved cysteine through the conserved F or W. A D gene is named only where the DNA matches it firmly. Rows give clone size only sometimes, using once, few, many, or a class for an expanded clone.

V gene,D gene,J gene,clone size,CDR3 DNA,CDR3 protein
TRBV28,TRBD2,TRBJ2-1,NA,TGTGCCAGCACCAGGGGCAGCGGGAGAGACTACAATGAGCAGTTCTTC,CASTRGSGRDYNEQFF
TRBV5-1,NA,TRBJ2-7,NA,TGCGCCAGCAGCTTGGAAGGGGCAGGGTCGGGACGCGGGTCGTACGAGCAGTACTTC,CASSLEGAGSGRGSYEQYF
TRBV3-1,NA,TRBJ2-3,NA,TGTGCCAGCACCCTGTCTGCGGGGACAGATACGCAGTATTTT,CASTLSAGTDTQYF
TRBV7-3,NA,TRBJ2-3,NA,TGTGCCAGCAGCTTAGGGGAGAGGGACACAGATACGCAGTATTTT,CASSLGERDTDTQYF
TRBV5-1,NA,TRBJ1-1,few,TGCGCCAGCAGCTTTCGCCCGGGACGGGACACTGAAGCTTTCTTT,CASSFRPGRDTEAFF
TRBV5-1,NA,TRBJ1-2,few,TGCGCCAGCAGCTTGGACGGTACTAACTATGGCTACACCTTC,CASSLDGTNYGYTF
TRBV25-1,NA,TRBJ1-1,NA,TGTGCCAGCAGTGATCGGGACCCCTGGGTGGCTTTCTTT,CASSDRDPWVAFF
TRBV6-1,TRBD1,TRBJ2-7,few,TGTGCCAGCAGTGGGGCTCCGGGACAGGTGAGCTACGAGCAGTACTTC,CASSGAPGQVSYEQYF
TRBV25-1,TRBD1,TRBJ1-2,NA,TGTGCCAGCAGTGTGGGGACAGGGGTCTATGGCTACACCTTC,CASSVGTGVYGYTF
TRBV7-8,NA,TRBJ2-7,few,TGTGCCAGCAGCTTGGACCCCAGGGCCTACGAGCAGTACTTC,CASSLDPRAYEQYF
TRBV20-1,NA,TRBJ1-6,NA,TGCAGTGCTAGAGATGGAGGTGGGGCAGGGAGTTCACCCCTCCACTTT,CSARDGGGAGSSPLHF
TRBV7-9,NA,TRBJ1-2,NA,TGTGCCAGCAGCTTAGCGGGTCCTTATGGCTACACCTTC,CASSLAGPYGYTF
TRBV11-2,TRBD1,TRBJ2-2,few,TGTGCCAGCAGCCCTACCCGCCCCGGGACAGTAAACACCGGGGAGCTGTTTTTT,CASSPTRPGTVNTGELFF
TRBV5-1,TRBD2,TRBJ2-5,NA,TGCGCCAGCAGCGGGGGGACTAGCGGAGAGACCCAGTACTTC,CASSGGTSGETQYF
TRBV11-2,TRBD1,TRBJ2-7,many,TGTGCCAGCAGGCCTTTAATAGGGGACAGCTCCTACGAGCAGTACTTC,CASRPLIGDSSYEQYF
TRBV3-1,NA,TRBJ2-1,few,TGTGCCAGCAGCCCGCTAGGAGATGAGCAGTTCTTC,CASSPLGDEQFF
TRBV6-1,NA,TRBJ2-5,few,TGTGCCAGCAGTCCCCGAGGCTTGGAGACCCAGTACTTC,CASSPRGLETQYF
TRBV7-9,NA,TRBJ2-5,NA,TGTGCCAGCAGCCCGGGACATCCGGAGACCCAGTACTTC,CASSPGHPETQYF
TRBV11-2,NA,TRBJ1-4,NA,TGTGCCAGCAGCTTACCGAGGGCAGGGCGAGAAAAACTGTTTTTT,CASSLPRAGREKLFF
TRBV6-2/TRBV6-3,TRBD2,TRBJ2-7,NA,TGTGCCAGCGGGGATAGCGGGAGTAGGTCCTACGAGCAGTACTTC,CASGDSGSRSYEQYF
TRBV12-3/TRBV12-4,TRBD1,TRBJ2-1,many,TGTGCCAGCACCCTAGAGGGACAGGGGGATTCTGAGCAGTTCTTC,CASTLEGQGDSEQFF
TRBV29-1,TRBD2,TRBJ2-3,NA,TGCAGCGTTGAATCCGGCGGGAGGGGGTATTTT,CSVESGGRGYF
TRBV4-2,NA,TRBJ1-5,many,TGTGCCAGCAGCCAAAGTAGCAATCAGCCCCAGCATTTT,CASSQSSNQPQHF
TRBV10-1,NA,TRBJ1-3,few,TGCGCCAGCAGTGTATGGGAGGACAGTCTCTCTGGAAACACCATATATTTT,CASSVWEDSLSGNTIYF
TRBV4-1,NA,TRBJ1-5,NA,TGCGCCAGCAGCCAAGAGCCGGACCGGGGCAATCAGCCCCAGCATTTT,CASSQEPDRGNQPQHF
TRBV5-6,NA,TRBJ1-3,NA,TGTGCCAGCAGCCAAGCTTGGATAGGGCCTGGAAACACCATATATTTT,CASSQAWIGPGNTIYF
TRBV20-1,NA,TRBJ1-5,NA,TGCAGTGCTAGTTGGGGGAGAGGAGGCAATCAGCCCCAGCATTTT,CSASWGRGGNQPQHF
TRBV12-3/TRBV12-4,NA,TRBJ1-5,NA,TGTGCCAGCAGTTTTACGGGGAGTCAGCCCCAGCATTTT,CASSFTGSQPQHF
TRBV28,NA,TRBJ1-1,few,TGTGCCAGCAGAACGAGTCAACAGGGGAACACTGAAGCTTTCTTT,CASRTSQQGNTEAFF
TRBV18,TRBD2,TRBJ2-5,NA,TGTGCCAGCTCACCGACTAGCGGGAAAGAGACCCAGTACTTC,CASSPTSGKETQYF
TRBV20-1,TRBD1,TRBJ1-6,medium-sized,TGCAGTGTGCTAGGGAGCGACAGGGGAGTCCGTAATTCACCCCTCCACTTT,CSVLGSDRGVRNSPLHF
TRBV7-8,NA,TRBJ2-3,NA,TGTGCCAGCAGCTTAGTCCAGGCAAGCACAGATACGCAGTATTTT,CASSLVQASTDTQYF
TRBV2,NA,TRBJ2-7,many,TGTGCCAGCAGTGGGGAGCAAGCCTACGAGCAGTACTTC,CASSGEQAYEQYF
TRBV4-1,NA,TRBJ1-2,NA,TGCGCCAGCAGCCAAGAATCCGGGGGCGCGATGAACTATGGCTACACCTTC,CASSQESGGAMNYGYTF
TRBV5-1,NA,TRBJ2-7,few,TGCGCCAGCAGCTTGTCTGGTGGGGGCTACGAGCAGTACTTC,CASSLSGGGYEQYF
TRBV4-3,NA,TRBJ2-7,NA,TGCGCCAGCAGCCAACTGGTCGGGGGTTACGAGCAGTACTTC,CASSQLVGGYEQYF
TRBV7-9,TRBD2,TRBJ2-5,NA,TGTGCCGCCAAAGCTAGCGGCAAAGAGACCCAGTACTTC,CAAKASGKETQYF
TRBV20-1,NA,TRBJ2-7,many,TGCAGTGCTAGAGGGATGGGGCGGAATCTTCTTGGGAACGAGCAGTACTTC,CSARGMGRNLLGNEQYF
TRBV6-2/TRBV6-3,NA,TRBJ1-1,few,TGTGCCAGCAGAAGAACAGGGTTGAACACTGAAGCTTTCTTT,CASRRTGLNTEAFF
TRBV6-1,NA,TRBJ1-2,few,TGTGCCAGCAGCCCGTTGTACTTC,CASSPLYF
TRBV6-5,NA,TRBJ2-7,NA,TGTGCCAGCAGTTACGAGGGACGGCGCTCCTACGAGCAGTACTTC,CASSYEGRRSYEQYF
TRBV20-1,NA,TRBJ1-1,few,TGCAGTGCTATACCCCCCATAGGGGTGTACACTGAAGCTTTCTTT,CSAIPPIGVYTEAFF
TRBV7-2,TRBD2,TRBJ2-4,NA,TGTGCCAGCAGCTTAGGTGGACTAGCTAACATTCAGTACTTC,CASSLGGLANIQYF
TRBV20-1,NA,TRBJ1-5,once,TGCAGTGCTGGGGGGACGATGGGTAATTTGGGCAATCAGCCCCAGCATTTT,CSAGGTMGNLGNQPQHF
TRBV24-1,NA,TRBJ2-2,NA,TGTGCCACCAGTGACCGATGGACCGGGGAGCTGTTTTTT,CATSDRWTGELFF
TRBV25-1,TRBD1,TRBJ2-5,medium-sized,TGTGCCAGCAGTCAAAGTGTGCTTCGGGGACAGGGTGGTTGGGAGACCCAGTACTTC,CASSQSVLRGQGGWETQYF
TRBV9,NA,TRBJ1-1,once,TGTGCCAGCAGGCCTGTAGGTACCGAGAACACTGAAGCTTTCTTT,CASRPVGTENTEAFF
TRBV20-1,TRBD1,TRBJ1-3,few,TGCAGTGCCACGGGACAGGGGGCCACAGGCTCTGGAAACACCATATATTTT,CSATGQGATGSGNTIYF
TRBV20-1,TRBD1,TRBJ2-1,many,TGCAGTGCTAGGGACAGGGCTACAAATGAGCAGTTCTTC,CSARDRATNEQFF
TRBV7-8,TRBD1,TRBJ2-7,many,TGTGCCAGCAGCTTCGGGACAGGGTCCTACGAGCAGTACTTC,CASSFGTGSYEQYF
TRBV6-5,NA,TRBJ1-2,many,TGTGCCAGCAGTTCGTACAGGGAAAACTATGGCTACACCTTC,CASSSYRENYGYTF